This TCR beta chain was captured in a study of blood T cell repertoires in COVID-19. Study context: Acute-phase and convalescent COVID-19 samples originated in the United States, Italy and Spain. The cDNA or gDNA used as material had been derived from T cells, B-cell-depleted T cells, or PBMCs.

Measured with immunoSEQ multiplex PCR; TCRdb has only the in-frame clones, and not every one. The sample lists 80,000 to 95,000 clones, over 80% occurring once. Trimming cost V 6 bases and J 4 bases, with 10 bases left between them. Germline-derived CDR1 and CDR2 are MGHDK and SYGVNS. The length of the CDR3 is 13 residues. The TCR sequence derives from an elderly woman with active or convalescent COVID-19. The chain couples TRBV25-1 to TRBJ2-4; D ambiguous. Sequenced sample: peripheral blood. CDR3 nucleotide sequence: TGTGCCAGCAGCGGGTCTGGAAAAAACATTCAGTACTTC. Its translation is CASSGSGKNIQYF.